These T cell receptor beta chains were read from a single sample in a study of T cell responses to AZD1222 COVID-19 vaccine. Measured with immunoSEQ multiplex PCR; TCRdb has only the in-frame clones, and not every one. This table has around 110,000 clones, 65% to 85% appearing once. This specimen was peripheral blood, taken on day 0 of AZD1222 vaccination. These receptors all stem from an adult in good health. Each CDR3 is given with its conserved first and last residue. A D gene is named only where the DNA matches it firmly. Clone size is stated in some rows and not others, as once, few, many or a class when expanded.

>.|.|TRBV6-2/TRBV6-3|TRBJ1-2
TGTGCCAGCAGTTATGGCGCTAACTATGGCTACACCTTC
CASSYGANYGYTF
>.|.|TRBV18|TRBJ2-5
TGTGCCAGCTCACCAAGGGGTGGCGGTTCGGAGACCCAGTACTTC
CASSPRGGGSETQYF
>.|.|TRBV18|TRBJ1-5
TGTGCCAGCTCACGCCAGACCAGCAATCAGCCCCAGCATTTT
CASSRQTSNQPQHF
>.|.|TRBV7-9|TRBJ1-1
TGTGCCAGCTACAGAATACCGGGCACTGAAGCTTTCTTT
CASYRIPGTEAFF
>TRBD1|.|TRBV7-9|TRBJ1-1
TGTGCCAGCAGCCCCCCAGGGGGCCCTAACACTGAAGCTTTCTTT
CASSPPGGPNTEAFF
>.|.|TRBV10-3|TRBJ1-2
TGTGCCATCAGTGAGTCGACGGGGGCTTCTAACTATGGCTACACCTTC
CAISESTGASNYGYTF
>TRBD1|.|TRBV5-1|TRBJ2-3
TGCGCCAGCAGCTACGGACAGGGCACAGATACGCAGTATTTT
CASSYGQGTDTQYF
>.|.|TRBV29-1|TRBJ1-4
TGCAGCGTTGGTGAACGCAGAAATGAAAAACTGTTTTTT
CSVGERRNEKLFF
>TRBD1|.|TRBV12-3/TRBV12-4|TRBJ1-2
TGTGCCAGCAGTTGGACAGGGAATGGTGGCTACACCTTC
CASSWTGNGGYTF
>.|once|TRBV6-5|TRBJ1-1
TGTGCCAGCAGTACGGGACACCGAAACACTGAAGCTTTCTTT
CASSTGHRNTEAFF
>.|.|TRBV10-2|TRBJ1-5
TGCGCCAGCAGTGAGTCTGGGCAGCCCCAGCATTTT
CASSESGQPQHF
>.|once|TRBV7-3|TRBJ1-6
TGTGCCAGCAGCTTAGGGGGTAATTCACCCCTCCACTTT
CASSLGGNSPLHF
>.|.|TRBV7-3|TRBJ1-2
TGTGCCAGCAGCTTAAACCACGGGGACTATGGCTACACCTTC
CASSLNHGDYGYTF
>TRBD1|.|TRBV4-2|TRBJ1-2
TGTGCCAGCAGCCAGGACAGGAATGGCTATGGCTACACCTTC
CASSQDRNGYGYTF
>.|.|TRBV5-1|TRBJ2-7
TGCGCCAGCAGCTGGGGTGGTGAGGCCCTATCCTACGAGCAGTACTTC
CASSWGGEALSYEQYF
>.|.|TRBV6-2/TRBV6-3|TRBJ1-2
TGTGCCAGCAGTTCCTCCGGTCTGGGCTATGGCTACACCTTC
CASSSSGLGYGYTF
>TRBD1|.|TRBV18|TRBJ1-1
TGTGCCAGCTCACCCCGGGGGCCGGGGACAGGGGGCACTGAAGCTTTCTTT
CASSPRGPGTGGTEAFF
>TRBD1|.|TRBV7-2|TRBJ1-2
TGTGCCAGCAGCTCACAGATACGACAGGGGGTTGGCTACACCTTC
CASSSQIRQGVGYTF
>.|.|TRBV19|TRBJ1-3
TGTGCCAGTACCTCTGCTCCTAAACGGACCATATATTTT
CASTSAPKRTIYF
>.|.|TRBV19|TRBJ1-2
TGTGCCAGTAGTATAGAATCGGGGTTCTATGGCTACACCTTC
CASSIESGFYGYTF
>.|.|TRBV5-1|TRBJ2-2
TGCGCCAGCAGCTTTCCCAGGGCCGGAACTGGGGAGCTGTTTTTT
CASSFPRAGTGELFF
>TRBD1|.|TRBV5-1|TRBJ1-5
TGCGCCAGCAGCCCAGGGGGCATCAATCAGCCCCAGCATTTT
CASSPGGINQPQHF
>.|.|TRBV27|TRBJ1-2
TGTGCCAGCAGTCCCAACGGGGCGGGGGGCTACACCTTC
CASSPNGAGGYTF
>.|.|TRBV11-2|TRBJ2-5
TGTGCCAGCAGCCCCTTCCTCCTCCAAAACACCCAGTACTTC
CASSPFLLQNTQYF
>.|.|TRBV24-1|TRBJ2-1
TGTGCCACCAGTCCGCGGAACTCCTACAATGAGCAGTTCTTC
CATSPRNSYNEQFF
>TRBD1|.|TRBV29-1|TRBJ2-1
TGCAGTGGACAGGGCTACAATGAGCAGTTCTTC
CSGQGYNEQFF
>.|.|TRBV5-4|TRBJ2-1
TGTGCCAGCAGCCCAGTAGGGGCCGGGAATGAGCAGTTCTTC
CASSPVGAGNEQFF
>.|.|TRBV5-4|TRBJ1-5
TGTGCCAGCTGCGGTAAGGACGGCTTTTATAGCAATCAGCCCCAGCATTTT
CASCGKDGFYSNQPQHF
>.|.|TRBV11-2|TRBJ1-3
TGTGCCAGCAGCTTAGCAGGGAACGGAAACACCATATATTTT
CASSLAGNGNTIYF
>.|.|TRBV19|TRBJ2-2
TGTGCCAGCAGGGCTTTAGGGGCGGGGACCGGGGAGCTGTTTTTT
CASRALGAGTGELFF
>.|.|TRBV12-5|TRBJ2-1
TGTGCTAGTGGTTTGAATGGTGAGCAGTTCTTC
CASGLNGEQFF
>TRBD1|.|TRBV5-1|TRBJ1-1
TGCGCCAGCAGCTCCCTGACAGGGGCCTCGAACACTGAAGCTTTCTTT
CASSSLTGASNTEAFF
>.|.|TRBV2|TRBJ2-2
TGTGCCAGCAGTGACGAGACATCTAACACCGGGGAGCTGTTTTTT
CASSDETSNTGELFF